A single sample is the source of the 27 T cell receptor beta chains below, sequenced in a study of tumor-infiltrating lymphocytes in primary liver carcinoma. Starting material of about 450 ng total RNA yielded TCR beta cDNA via a constant-region primer. Three nested multiplex PCR rounds, a slightly modified ARM-PCR method, built the TCR beta libraries. The first two PCR rounds, approximately 11 cycles each, used TRBV1-TRBV30 forward primers and a C-beta reverse primer. TCRdb reanalysed the multiplex PCR reads using MiXCR and keeps one entry per CDR3 protein. Altogether 150,000 to 200,000 distinct CDR3 sequences are present, around 85% being singletons, with the ten largest covering roughly 18%. RNA and DNA were co-extracted from about 20-30 mg of unsorted bulk tissue. Source material: tumor tissue from primary liver carcinoma. The receptors were gathered from a man in his forties with primary liver carcinoma and hepatitis B virus infection.

The V call is TRBV7-3, the J call TRBJ2-1, with TRBD1 matching 9 bases. Germline values: CDR1 SGHTA, CDR2 FQGTGA. This CDR3 spans 15 amino acids. The ends lost 7 bases at V and 7 bases at J; junction bases unmatched: 11. Here the CDR3 reads CASNTGTGSGNEQFF. In DNA form, the CDR3 reads TGTGCCAGCAACACAGGGACAGGGAGTGGGAATGAGCAGTTCTTC.

Notes on this clonotype: One end of the junction is discordant with germline, which a read error may explain. The chain couples TRBV4-2 to TRBJ2-1, with 7 bases identical to TRBD1. Germline CDR1 LGHNA, CDR2 YNFKEQ. This CDR3 contains 16 residues. Here the CDR3 DNA reads TGTGCCAGCAGCCACGCCGTGGTACAGGGGAACAATGAGCAGTTTTTC. It encodes CASSHAVVQGNNEQFF.

This clonotype was detected ten times or more. This chain uses TRBV12-5 with TRBJ2-1; 9 nucleotides line up with TRBD1. Germline V gene lookup returns CDR1 LGHNT and CDR2 FRNRAP. The V gene end was trimmed by 5 bases and the J gene end by 5 bases; junction bases not matched to a gene: 4. The CDR3 consists of 14 residues. CDR3 in DNA: TGTGCTAGTGGTCGGGACAGGGTTAACAATGAGCAGTTCTTC. It translates to CASGRDRVNNEQFF.

The rearrangement links TRBV6-1 to TRBJ2-2; no reliable D call. V lost 5 bases and J 8 bases, leaving 15 bases between the germline ends. From germline, CDR1 is MNHNS and CDR2 SASEGT. CDR3 length: 14 residues. CDR3 region: CASSQTVVPGELFF. CDR3 bases: TGTGCCAGCAGTCAGACGGTGGTCCCAGGGGAGCTGTTTTTT.

This clonotype appeared many times. The chain carries TRBV6-2 or TRBV6-3 and TRBJ2-1, with 7 bases fitting TRBD1. With V trimmed by 7 bases and J by 6 bases, 12 bases remained unmatched. The germline CDR1 and CDR2 sequences are MNHEY and SVGEGT. The CDR3 extends over 15 amino acids. Here the CDR3 DNA reads TGTGCCAGCACATCAGGGGGTTTCGGGGCCAATGAGCAGTTCTTC. It translates to CASTSGGFGANEQFF.

In the case of this clonotype: One end of the junction varies from germline; a read error may be responsible. The V gene is TRBV11-1, the J gene TRBJ2-4, with 8 nucleotides matching TRBD2. The CDR3 is made up of 17 amino acids. Per the germline V gene, CDR1 is SGHAT and CDR2 is FQDESV (reference sequence). The CDR3 DNA follows: TGTGCCAGCATCTTTCCCGGGATTAGCGGGACCAAAGACATTGAGTACTTC. Its protein is CASIFPGISGTKDIEYF.

Points on this clonotype: A read error is likely, as this CDR3 ends without the conserved phenylalanine or tryptophan. V usage is TRBV5-4 and J usage is TRBJ2-1; 8 bases are a match to TRBD2. CDR3 length: 14 residues. Losses at the gene ends were 4 bases for V and 11 bases for J; bases not matched to a gene: 11. Germline lookup yields CDR1 SGHNT and CDR2 YYREEE (reference sequence). The DNA for the CDR3 is TGTGCCAGCAGCCCCTCGGGGGGGCAGGATAAGCAGTTCGTC. Translating gives CASSPSGGQDKQFV.

About this clonotype itself: The junction differs from germline at one of its ends, possibly a read error. The chain has TRBV6-1 and TRBJ1-1; tentatively, D is TRBD1 (5 bases). This CDR3 has 13 amino acids. CDR1 is MNHNS and CDR2 is SASEGT in the germline V gene. The CDR3 is CTSSRVWVTEAFF. The DNA of the CDR3 is TGTACCAGCAGCAGGGTCTGGGTTACTGAAGCTTTCTTT.

This chain joins TRBV4-1 and TRBJ2-3; D call uncertain. V was shortened by 10 bases and J by 6 bases, with 17 bases between the two germline ends. Germline assignment: CDR1 MGHRA and CDR2 YSYEKL. This CDR3 region has 13 residues. CDR3 in amino acids: CANSRLGRDTQYF. The CDR3 coding sequence is TGCGCCAACAGTCGTCTGGGAAGGGATACGCAGTATTTT.

About this clonotype itself: The CDR3 carries no conserved terminal phenylalanine or tryptophan, so it likely arises from a read error. This chain connects TRBV29-1 to TRBJ2-1; D possibly corresponds to TRBD2 (6 bases). CDR3 length equals 13 residues. V lost 7 bases and J 6 bases, leaving 16 bases between the germline ends. Per germline, CDR1 SQVTM and CDR2 ANQGSEA. The CDR3 nucleotides read TGCAGCGGGGTGACTAGTGGGTTCAATGAGCAGTTCATC. Protein: CSGVTSGFNEQFI.

Worth noting for this clonotype: A much larger clonotype is one base distant, so this may be a read error. The rearrangement uses TRBV6-7 and TRBJ2-1, with TRBD2 matching 9 bases. TRBV6-7 is known as an ORF, though its function is uncertain. V shed 11 bases, J shed 7 bases, and the junction held 15 bases outside the gene matches. CDR3 length: 15 residues. Here the CDR3 reads CAGQREAPRRNEQFF. CDR3 bases: TGTGCCGGACAGCGGGAGGCCCCTAGGAGGAATGAGCAGTTCTTC.

Note on this clonotype: The CDR3 does not end in the conserved phenylalanine or tryptophan, so this is likely a read error. The DNA is omitted, as the CDR3 cannot be located on it reliably, and the CDR3 follows TCRdb's listing. V usage is TRBV6-1 and J usage is TRBJ2-1. The length of the CDR3 is 12 amino acids, counting both ends. Germline loops: CDR1 MNHNS, CDR2 SASEGT. The CDR3 loop reads CASIPSYNEQFL.

A remark on this clonotype: An end of the junction does not agree with germline; a read error may underlie this. The chain has TRBV12-3 or TRBV12-4 and TRBJ2-1; D is undetermined. The CDR3 length is 11 residues. CDR3 sequence (DNA): TGTGCCAGCAGTTTCGCTAATGTGCAGTCCTTC. This encodes CASSFANVQSF.

A word on this clonotype: The final CDR3 position lacks the conserved phenylalanine or tryptophan, pointing to a likely read error. The chain uses TRBV29-1 and TRBJ2-1, with 8 bases aligning to TRBD2. The CDR3 extends over 15 amino acids. Germline V gene lookup returns CDR1 SQVTM and CDR2 ANQGSEA. Trimming cost V 1 base and J 8 bases; bases outside gene matches: 10. The CDR3 loop is CSVEGETSVEYEQFS. For the CDR3, the DNA is TGCAGCGTTGAAGGGGAGACTAGCGTTGAGTATGAGCAGTTCTCC.

J is TRBJ2-6 and V is TRBV6-5; no reliable D call. This CDR3 has 16 residues. The V and J ends lost 4 bases and 2 bases respectively, with 12 bases between them. Germline-derived CDR1 and CDR2 are MNHEY and SVGAGI. CDR3 sequence (DNA): TGTGCCAGCAGTTTCTCCCCAACGCCTGGGGCCAACGTCCTGACTTTC. It encodes CASSFSPTPGANVLTF.

As for this clonotype: A read error may explain this, as a much larger clone is one base away. The chain recombines TRBV28 with TRBJ2-7, with 7 bases aligning to TRBD1. CDR1 is MDHEN and CDR2 is SYDVKM in the germline V gene. This CDR3 region has 14 residues. Unmatched junction bases numbered 8, after V lost 7 bases and J lost 2 bases. The CDR3 here is CASTVWDRAYEQYF. The CDR3 DNA follows: TGTGCCAGCACCGTATGGGACAGAGCCTACGAGCAGTACTTC.

The sample holds a few counts of this clonotype. A much larger clone lies a single base off, so this may be a read error. This chain joins TRBV7-8 and TRBJ2-7; D may be TRBD1 or TRBD2 (5 bases each). Germline lookup yields CDR1 SGHVS and CDR2 FQNEAQ. The CDR3 runs 14 residues. The CDR3: CTSSGWDGPYEQYF. The CDR3 DNA follows: TGTACCAGCAGCGGCTGGGACGGCCCCTACGAGCAGTACTTC. Full variable domain (outside the CDR3, taken from reference TRBV7-8 and TRBJ2-7): GAGVSQSPRYKVAKRGQDVALRCDPISGHVSLFWYQQALGQGPEFLTYFQNEAQLDKSGLPSDRFFAERPEGSVSTLKIQRTQQEDSAVYLCTSSGWDGPYEQYFGPGTRLTVT.

The chain joins TRBV20-1 to TRBJ2-7, with D maybe TRBD2 (6 bases). This CDR3 is built from 15 residues. Germline V gene lookup returns CDR1 DFQATT and CDR2 SNEGSKA (reference sequence). V lost 3 bases and J 5 bases, leaving 20 bases between the germline ends. CDR3 in amino acids: CSARFFGGDVNEQYF. CDR3 DNA sequence: TGCAGTGCTAGGTTCTTCGGGGGAGACGTCAACGAGCAGTACTTC.

As DNA, the CDR3 is TGTGCCGGTACCGGGACAGAGGGTGCTAGGGCCAACGTCCTGACTTTC. It codes for CAGTGTEGARANVLTF. The chain has TRBV6-1 and TRBJ2-6, with 7 bases that match TRBD1. Germline loops: CDR1 MNHNS, CDR2 SASEGT. The CDR3 contains 16 residues. V lost 11 bases and J lost 5; bases outside the gene matches: 15.

This clonotype was observed once. The junction and the germline gene differ at one end; a read error may be behind it. The chain has TRBV6-2 or TRBV6-3 and TRBJ2-7, with D uncertain. Germline CDR1 and CDR2: MNHEY and SVGEGT. The CDR3 covers 16 residues. CDR3 sequence: CATSSGRSRSSYEQYF. In DNA form, the CDR3 reads TGTGCCACCAGTAGTGGGCGGAGCCGCAGCTCCTACGAGCAGTATTTC.

In regard to this clonotype: A much larger clone lies one base from this, so it may be a read error. V gene TRBV7-9 combines with J gene TRBJ1-5; unclear D gene. V lost 0 bases and J 3 bases, leaving 6 bases between the germline ends. Looked up from germline, CDR1 is SEHNR and CDR2 is FQNEAQ (reference sequence). This CDR3 has 14 amino acids. CDR3 DNA: TGTGCCAGCAGCTTAGCGGAACACAATCAGCCCCAGCATTTT. Translated, it gives CASSLAEHNQPQHF.

This clonotype was detected once. One junction end does not reproduce the germline sequence, and a read error may be involved. The V call is TRBV29-1, the J call TRBJ1-1; possibly TRBD1 for D (5 bases). The germline CDR1 and CDR2 sequences are SQVTM and ANQGSEA. The CDR3 totals 12 residues. The CDR3 loop reads CNVQWGATEASF. The CDR3 region has the DNA TGCAACGTTCAATGGGGCGCGACTGAAGCTTCCTTT.

About this clonotype: A much larger clonotype is one base distant, so this may be a read error. V usage is TRBV7-9 and J usage is TRBJ2-1, with 14 bases aligning to TRBD2. This CDR3 region has 16 residues. Germline loops: CDR1 SEHNR, CDR2 FQNEAQ (reference sequence). The CDR3 loop is CTSRNRGTSGSDEQFF. Here the CDR3 DNA reads TGTACCAGCAGGAACCGTGGGACTAGCGGGAGCGATGAGCAGTTCTTC.

This clonotype was counted at least ten times. This chain connects TRBV28 to TRBJ2-1; TRBD1 matches 10 bases. Germline values: CDR1 MDHEN, CDR2 SYDVKM. The J segment lost 2 bases and the V segment lost 5 bases, leaving 12 bases of the junction unmatched. The length of the CDR3 is 18 residues. CDR3 sequence reads: CASSDYGPGTGAYNEQFF. CDR3 in DNA: TGTGCCAGCAGTGACTACGGACCCGGGACAGGGGCCTACAATGAGCAGTTCTTC.

CDR3 residues: CASSRQRDTEAFF. CDR3 DNA sequence: TGTGCCAGCTCACGGCAGCGGGACACTGAAGCTTTCTTT. The rearrangement joins TRBV6-1 to TRBJ1-1; D is unclear. Germline V gene lookup returns CDR1 MNHNS and CDR2 SASEGT. The CDR3 extends over 13 amino acids. V shed 8 bases and J shed 3 bases, with 13 bases lying between them.

This clonotype was detected once. The junction departs from the called germline gene at one end, perhaps through a read error. This rearrangement joins TRBV4-3 to TRBJ2-1; 10 bases line up with TRBD2. Germline CDR1 is LGHNA and CDR2 is YSLEER. The CDR3 runs to 17 residues. CDR3 in amino acids: CPSSQDLAGASYNEKFF. The CDR3 nucleotides read TGCCCCAGCAGCCAGGACCTAGCGGGAGCTTCCTACAATGAGAAGTTCTTC.

Comment on this clonotype: Mismatch with germline at one junction end may stem from a read error. V and J are TRBV12-5 and TRBJ1-1, with D possibly being TRBD1 (5 bases). The CDR3 has 17 amino acids. The germline V gene encodes CDR1 LGHNT and CDR2 FRNRAP. CDR3 region: CASCLPKNRGIDTEAFF. The CDR3 region has the DNA TGTGCTAGTTGTTTGCCTAAAAACCGGGGCATAGACACTGAAGCTTTCTTT.